This T cell receptor beta chain originates from a study of T cell repertoires in ileal Crohn's disease. Across the whole study: Biopsies of the neoterminal ileum at postoperative colonoscopy form M6 samples.

Per sample, roughly 500 nanograms of biopsy DNA were TCRB immunosequenced. Here immunoSEQ multiplex PCR was the method, and the copy in TCRdb shows in-frame clones only, minus some. In the table there are tens of thousands of clones, roughly 91% of which are singletons. Germline CDR1 LNHDA, CDR2 SQIVND (reference sequence). This CDR3 has 13 residues. Between the trimmed V and J ends, which lost 5 bases and 7 bases, there was a span of 14 bases. This clone was seen just once. As to time point: neoterminal ileum biopsy at postoperative endoscopy, about 6 months after surgery. The chain uses TRBV19 and TRBJ1-2; D is possibly TRBD1 (5 bases). The receptor's source is an adult with Crohn's disease. The sample comprised ileal tissue. CDR3 loop: CASSSDTRFGYTF. DNA of the CDR3: TGTGCCAGTAGTTCGGACACACGATTTGGCTACACCTTC.